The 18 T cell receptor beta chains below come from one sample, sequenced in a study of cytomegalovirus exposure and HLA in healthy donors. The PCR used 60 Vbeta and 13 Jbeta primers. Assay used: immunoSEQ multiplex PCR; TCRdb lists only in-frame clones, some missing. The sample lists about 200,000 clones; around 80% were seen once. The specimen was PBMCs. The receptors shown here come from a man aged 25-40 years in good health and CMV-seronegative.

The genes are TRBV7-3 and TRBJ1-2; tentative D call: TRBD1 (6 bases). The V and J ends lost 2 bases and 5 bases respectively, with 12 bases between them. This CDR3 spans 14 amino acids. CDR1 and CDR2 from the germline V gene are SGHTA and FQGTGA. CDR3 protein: CASSLDRLDYGYTF. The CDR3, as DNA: TGTGCCAGCAGCTTAGACAGGCTGGATTATGGCTACACCTTC.

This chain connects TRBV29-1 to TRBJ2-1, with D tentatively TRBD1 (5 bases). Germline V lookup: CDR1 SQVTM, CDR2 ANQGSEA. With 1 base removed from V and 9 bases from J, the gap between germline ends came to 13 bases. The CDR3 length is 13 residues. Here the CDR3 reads CSVEVGQGSEQFF. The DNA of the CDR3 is TGCAGCGTTGAAGTGGGTCAGGGAAGTGAGCAGTTCTTC.

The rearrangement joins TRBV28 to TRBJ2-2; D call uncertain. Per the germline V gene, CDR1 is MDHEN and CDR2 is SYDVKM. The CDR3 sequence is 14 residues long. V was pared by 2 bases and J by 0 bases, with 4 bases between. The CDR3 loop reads CASSLQTNTGELFF. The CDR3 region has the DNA TGTGCCAGCAGTTTACAGACGAACACCGGGGAGCTGTTTTTT.

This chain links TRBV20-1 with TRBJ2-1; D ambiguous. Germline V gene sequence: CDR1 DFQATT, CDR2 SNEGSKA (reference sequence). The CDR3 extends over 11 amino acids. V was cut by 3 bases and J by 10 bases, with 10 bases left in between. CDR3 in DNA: TGCAGTGCTAGTCAGGTTCACGAGCAGTTCTTC. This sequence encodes CSASQVHEQFF.

The CDR3 is CAISRTGLNTEAFF. The CDR3 DNA reads as TGTGCCATCAGCAGGACAGGGCTGAACACTGAAGCTTTCTTT. The chain joins TRBV10-3 to TRBJ1-1; 8 bases fit TRBD1. Trimming cost V 6 bases and J 0 bases; bases outside gene matches: 3. Germline values: CDR1 ENHRY, CDR2 SYGVKD. The CDR3 is 14 amino acids.

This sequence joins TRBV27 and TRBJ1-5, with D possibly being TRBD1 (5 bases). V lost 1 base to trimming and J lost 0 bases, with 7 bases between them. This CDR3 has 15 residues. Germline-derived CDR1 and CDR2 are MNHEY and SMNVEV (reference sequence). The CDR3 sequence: CASSLLTGSNQPQHF. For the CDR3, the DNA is TGTGCCAGCAGTTTATTAACAGGTAGCAATCAGCCCCAGCATTTT.

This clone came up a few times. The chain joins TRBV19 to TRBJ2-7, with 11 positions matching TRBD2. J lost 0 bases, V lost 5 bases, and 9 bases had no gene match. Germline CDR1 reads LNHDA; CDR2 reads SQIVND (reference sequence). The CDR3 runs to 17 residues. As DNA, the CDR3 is TGTGCCAGTAGTCTCGCTAGCGGGAGGACTGTCTCCTACGAGCAGTACTTC. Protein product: CASSLASGRTVSYEQYF.

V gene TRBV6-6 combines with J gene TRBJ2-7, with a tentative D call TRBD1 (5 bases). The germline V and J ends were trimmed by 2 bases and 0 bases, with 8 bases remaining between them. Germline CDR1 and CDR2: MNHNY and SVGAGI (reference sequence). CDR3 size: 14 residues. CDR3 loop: CASSYVQGSYEQYF. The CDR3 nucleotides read TGTGCCAGCAGTTACGTGCAGGGCTCCTACGAGCAGTACTTC.

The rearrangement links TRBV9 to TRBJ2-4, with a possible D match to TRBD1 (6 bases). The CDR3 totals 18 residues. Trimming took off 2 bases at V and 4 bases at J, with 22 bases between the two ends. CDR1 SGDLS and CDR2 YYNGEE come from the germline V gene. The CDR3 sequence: CASSVATGHLKGKNIQYF. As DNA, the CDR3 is TGTGCCAGCAGCGTCGCCACAGGGCACCTGAAAGGGAAAAACATTCAGTACTTC.

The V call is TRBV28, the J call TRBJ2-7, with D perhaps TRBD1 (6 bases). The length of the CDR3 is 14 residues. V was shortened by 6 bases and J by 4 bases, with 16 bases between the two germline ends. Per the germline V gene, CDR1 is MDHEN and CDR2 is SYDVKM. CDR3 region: CASRDPGQLYEQYF. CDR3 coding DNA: TGTGCCAGCAGGGACCCGGGACAACTATACGAGCAGTACTTC. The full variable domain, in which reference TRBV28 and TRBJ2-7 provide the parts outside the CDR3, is DVKVTQSSRYLVKRTGEKVFLECVQDMDHENMFWYRQDPGLGLRLIYFSYDVKMKEKGDIPEGYSVSREKKERFSLILESASTNQTSMYLCASRDPGQLYEQYFGPGTRLTVT.

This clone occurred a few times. The CDR3 DNA reads as TGTGCCAGCAGTTTAAGTCCGGACAGTCCGAATGGCTACACCTTC. Protein product: CASSLSPDSPNGYTF. The chain joins TRBV28 to TRBJ1-2; a weak D match, TRBD1 (6 bases). Germline values: CDR1 MDHEN, CDR2 SYDVKM. Trimming left V 2 bases short and J 6 bases short, with 16 bases between. CDR3 length: 15 amino acids.

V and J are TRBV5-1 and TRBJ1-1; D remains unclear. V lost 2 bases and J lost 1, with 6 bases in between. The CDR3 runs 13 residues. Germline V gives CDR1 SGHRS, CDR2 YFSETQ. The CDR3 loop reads CASSFERNTEAFF. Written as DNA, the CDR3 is TGCGCCAGCAGCTTTGAGAGGAACACTGAAGCTTTCTTT.

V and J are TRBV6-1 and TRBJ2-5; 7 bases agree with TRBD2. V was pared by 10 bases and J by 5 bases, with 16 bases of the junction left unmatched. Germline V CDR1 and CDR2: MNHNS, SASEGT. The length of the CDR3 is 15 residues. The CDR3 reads CATSHPGGKKETQYF. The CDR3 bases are TGTGCCACCTCTCACCCCGGGGGGAAGAAGGAGACCCAGTACTTC.

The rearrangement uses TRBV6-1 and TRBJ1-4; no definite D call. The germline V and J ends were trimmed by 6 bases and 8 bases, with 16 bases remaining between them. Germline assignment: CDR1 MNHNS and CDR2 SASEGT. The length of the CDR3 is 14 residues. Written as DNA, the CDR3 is TGTGCCAGCAGACGAGCGGCCAGGTGGGAAAAACTGTTTTTT. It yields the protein CASRRAARWEKLFF.

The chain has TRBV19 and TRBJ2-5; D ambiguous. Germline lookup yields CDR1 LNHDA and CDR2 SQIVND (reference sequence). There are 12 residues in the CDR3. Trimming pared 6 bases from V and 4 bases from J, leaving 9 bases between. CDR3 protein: CASRPRGETQYF. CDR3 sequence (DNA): TGTGCCAGTAGACCGCGAGGAGAGACCCAGTACTTC.

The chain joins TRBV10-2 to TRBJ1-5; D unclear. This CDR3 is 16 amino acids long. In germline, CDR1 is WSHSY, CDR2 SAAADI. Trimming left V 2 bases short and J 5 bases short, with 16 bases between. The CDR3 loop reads CASSEEGSAAHQPQHF. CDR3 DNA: TGCGCCAGCAGTGAGGAGGGCAGTGCGGCCCATCAGCCCCAGCATTTT.

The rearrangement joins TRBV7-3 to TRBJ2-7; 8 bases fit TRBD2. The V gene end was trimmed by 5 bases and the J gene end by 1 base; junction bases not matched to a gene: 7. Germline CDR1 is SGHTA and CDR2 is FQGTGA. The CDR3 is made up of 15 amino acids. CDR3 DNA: TGTGCCAGCAGCCTCAGGCCTAGCGGGTCCTACGAGCAGTACTTC. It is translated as CASSLRPSGSYEQYF. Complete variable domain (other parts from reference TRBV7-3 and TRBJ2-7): GAGVSQTPSNKVTEKGKYVELRCDPISGHTALYWYRQSLGQGPEFLIYFQGTGAADDSGLPNDRFFAVRPEGSVSTLKIQRTERGDSAVYLCASSLRPSGSYEQYFGPGTRLTVT.

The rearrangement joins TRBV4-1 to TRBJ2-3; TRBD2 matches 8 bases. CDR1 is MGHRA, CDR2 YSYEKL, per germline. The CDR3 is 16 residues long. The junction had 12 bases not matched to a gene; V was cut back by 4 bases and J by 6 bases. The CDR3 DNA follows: TGCGCCAGCAGCCCCTGGACTAGCCCGGGCGGGGATACGCAGTATTTT. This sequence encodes CASSPWTSPGGDTQYF.